This is a list of T cell receptor beta chains from one sample in a study of T-cell reconstitution after alpha-beta-depleted transplantation in children. TCRdb re-analysed the PCR reads in MiXCR, keeping a single row per CDR3 protein. The table lists 280,000 or so distinct CDR3 sequences, more than 9% of them singletons. Specimen: peripheral blood, collected 180 days after TCRalphabeta/CD19-depleted stem cell transplant. These TCRs come from a male patient between 2 and 10 years old who had a stem cell transplant for chronic granulomatous disease, so the T cells may come from the graft donor. The CDR3 runs from the conserved cysteine through the conserved F or W. Fields, in order: V gene, clone size, J gene, D gene, CDR3 length, CDR3 protein, CDR3 DNA. D genes are given only for firm matches. Some rows have no size entry. The others give once, few or many, or a class for an expanded clone.

v_gene: TRBV10-3
abundance: many
j_gene: TRBJ2-5
d_gene: NA
len: 14
CDR3aa: CAISMNRLQETQYF
CDR3nt: TGTGCCATCAGCATGAACAGGCTCCAAGAGACCCAGTACTTC

v_gene: TRBV12-3/TRBV12-4
abundance: few
j_gene: TRBJ1-1
d_gene: NA
len: 15
CDR3aa: CASSPRPGRGTEAFF
CDR3nt: TGTGCCAGCAGTCCCAGACCGGGACGGGGCACTGAAGCTTTCTTT

v_gene: TRBV4-1
abundance: many
j_gene: TRBJ1-4
d_gene: TRBD1
len: 15
CDR3aa: CASSLPGQLNEKLFF
CDR3nt: TGCGCCAGCAGCCTGCCGGGACAGCTAAATGAAAAACTGTTTTTT

v_gene: TRBV7-2
abundance: many
j_gene: TRBJ2-3
d_gene: TRBD2
len: 16
CDR3aa: CASSPSSGGKTDTQYF
CDR3nt: TGTGCCAGCAGCCCATCTAGCGGGGGGAAGACAGATACGCAGTATTTT

v_gene: TRBV7-2
abundance: many
j_gene: TRBJ2-1
d_gene: NA
len: 13
CDR3aa: CASILDVYNEQFF
CDR3nt: TGTGCCAGCATCCTGGACGTTTACAATGAGCAGTTCTTC

v_gene: TRBV5-1
abundance: many
j_gene: TRBJ2-2
d_gene: NA
len: 13
CDR3aa: CASSLEGAGELFF
CDR3nt: TGCGCCAGCAGCTTGGAAGGGGCCGGGGAGCTGTTTTTT

v_gene: TRBV7-2
abundance: many
j_gene: TRBJ1-5
d_gene: TRBD1
len: 15
CDR3aa: CASSLDQGAYQPQHF
CDR3nt: TGTGCCAGCAGCTTAGATCAGGGGGCCTATCAGCCCCAGCATTTT

v_gene: TRBV27
abundance: many
j_gene: TRBJ2-7
d_gene: NA
len: 15
CDR3aa: CASRSVGGAGLKQYF
CDR3nt: TGTGCCAGCAGGTCGGTTGGGGGCGCGGGGCTCAAGCAGTACTTC

v_gene: TRBV20-1
abundance: many
j_gene: TRBJ2-1
d_gene: NA
len: 14
CDR3aa: CSARVSGAYNEQFF
CDR3nt: TGCAGTGCTAGAGTTAGCGGCGCCTACAATGAGCAGTTCTTC

v_gene: TRBV5-1
abundance: many
j_gene: TRBJ2-5
d_gene: TRBD1
len: 15
CDR3aa: CASSSRDRVEETQYF
CDR3nt: TGCGCCAGCAGCTCCCGGGACAGGGTGGAAGAGACCCAGTACTTC

v_gene: TRBV28
abundance: many
j_gene: TRBJ1-3
d_gene: NA
len: 10
CDR3aa: CASSGNTIYF
CDR3nt: TGTGCCAGCAGCGGAAACACCATATATTTT

v_gene: TRBV7-2
abundance: many
j_gene: TRBJ2-7
d_gene: NA
len: 13
CDR3aa: CASSQRGRYEQYF
CDR3nt: TGTGCCAGCAGCCAGAGAGGGAGGTACGAGCAGTACTTC

v_gene: TRBV5-1
abundance: many
j_gene: TRBJ2-2
d_gene: NA
len: 15
CDR3aa: CASSFSDRNTGELFF
CDR3nt: TGCGCCAGCAGCTTCTCCGACAGGAACACCGGGGAGCTGTTTTTT

v_gene: TRBV27
abundance: NA
j_gene: TRBJ1-1
d_gene: TRBD1
len: 15
CDR3aa: CASSLSAGGYTEAFF
CDR3nt: TGTGCCAGCAGTTTATCGGCAGGGGGGTACACTGAAGCTTTCTTT

v_gene: TRBV12-3/TRBV12-4
abundance: many
j_gene: TRBJ2-2
d_gene: NA
len: 13
CDR3aa: CASSDQTTGELFF
CDR3nt: TGTGCCAGCAGCGACCAAACGACCGGGGAGCTGTTTTTT

v_gene: TRBV7-2
abundance: many
j_gene: TRBJ2-1
d_gene: NA
len: 15
CDR3aa: CASSPQRLSYNEQFF
CDR3nt: TGTGCCAGCAGCCCTCAGCGACTCTCCTACAATGAGCAGTTCTTC

v_gene: TRBV20-1
abundance: many
j_gene: TRBJ2-1
d_gene: NA
len: 16
CDR3aa: CSAPKLRVTSYNEQFF
CDR3nt: TGCAGTGCTCCTAAGCTCCGGGTTACCTCCTACAATGAGCAGTTCTTC

v_gene: TRBV20-1
abundance: many
j_gene: TRBJ2-2
d_gene: NA
len: 14
CDR3aa: CSARGFTDTGELFF
CDR3nt: TGCAGTGCTAGAGGGTTTACGGACACCGGGGAGCTGTTTTTT

v_gene: TRBV7-3
abundance: many
j_gene: TRBJ2-1
d_gene: TRBD2
len: 16
CDR3aa: CASSLLSGEADNEQFF
CDR3nt: TGTGCCAGCAGCCTCCTGAGCGGGGAGGCCGATAATGAGCAGTTCTTC

v_gene: TRBV5-1
abundance: many
j_gene: TRBJ2-3
d_gene: TRBD2
len: 13
CDR3aa: CASSGTIPDTQYF
CDR3nt: TGCGCCAGCAGTGGGACTATCCCAGATACGCAGTATTTT

v_gene: TRBV5-1
abundance: many
j_gene: TRBJ2-3
d_gene: NA
len: 13
CDR3aa: CASSLQPGDTQYF
CDR3nt: TGCGCCAGCAGCTTGCAGCCCGGAGATACGCAGTATTTT

v_gene: TRBV7-9
abundance: many
j_gene: TRBJ2-7
d_gene: NA
len: 13
CDR3aa: CASSLGDGYEQYF
CDR3nt: TGTGCCAGCAGCTTAGGGGACGGGTACGAGCAGTACTTC

v_gene: TRBV7-2
abundance: many
j_gene: TRBJ2-3
d_gene: TRBD2
len: 17
CDR3aa: CASSLRTSGGAGDTQYF
CDR3nt: TGTGCCAGCAGCTTAAGGACTAGCGGGGGGGCTGGAGATACGCAGTATTTT